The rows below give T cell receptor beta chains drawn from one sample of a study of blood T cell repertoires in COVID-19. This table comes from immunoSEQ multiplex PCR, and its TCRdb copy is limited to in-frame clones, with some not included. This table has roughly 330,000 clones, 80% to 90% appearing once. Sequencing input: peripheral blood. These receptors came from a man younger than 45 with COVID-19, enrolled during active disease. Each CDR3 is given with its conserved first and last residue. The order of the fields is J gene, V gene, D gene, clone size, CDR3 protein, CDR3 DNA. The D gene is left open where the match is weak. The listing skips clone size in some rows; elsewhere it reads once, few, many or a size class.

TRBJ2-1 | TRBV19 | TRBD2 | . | CASSIDLTAQKFPGGFNFYNEQFF | TGTGCCAGTAGTATAGACCTAACGGCGCAAAAATTCCCGGGGGGGTTTAATTTTTACAATGAGCAGTTCTTC
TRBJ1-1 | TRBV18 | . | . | CAGADGVNTEAFF | TGTGCCGGAGCGGACGGAGTTAACACTGAAGCTTTCTTT
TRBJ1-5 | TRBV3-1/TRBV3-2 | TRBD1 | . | CASSQEGTGNQPQHF | TGTGCCAGCAGCCAAGAAGGGACAGGGAATCAGCCCCAGCATTTT
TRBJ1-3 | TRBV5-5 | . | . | CASSSSTGSSGNTIYF | TGTGCCAGCAGCTCGAGTACAGGGAGCTCTGGAAACACCATATATTTT
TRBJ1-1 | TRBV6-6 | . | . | CASSGGSGAFF | TGTGCCAGCAGTGGGGGCTCGGGGGCTTTCTTT
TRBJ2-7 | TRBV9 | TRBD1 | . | CASSPQVGQAYEQYF | TGTGCCAGCAGCCCTCAAGTGGGACAGGCATACGAGCAGTACTTC
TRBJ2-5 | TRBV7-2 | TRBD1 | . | CASSFGGTGDGKTQYF | TGTGCCAGCAGCTTTGGAGGGACAGGGGATGGGAAGACCCAGTACTTC
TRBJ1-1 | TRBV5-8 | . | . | CASSLRRGTEAFF | TGTGCCAGCAGCTTGAGGCGGGGCACTGAAGCTTTCTTT
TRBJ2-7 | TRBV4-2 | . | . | CASSQVGTPYSYEQYF | TGTGCCAGCAGCCAAGTGGGCACACCATACTCCTACGAGCAGTACTTC
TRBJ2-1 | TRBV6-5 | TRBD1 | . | CASSYPGQGNNEQFF | TGTGCCAGCAGTTACCCGGGACAGGGGAACAATGAGCAGTTCTTC
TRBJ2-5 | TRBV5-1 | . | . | CASSREEKETQYF | TGCGCCAGCAGCAGGGAGGAGAAAGAGACCCAGTACTTC
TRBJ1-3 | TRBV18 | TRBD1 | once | CASSIGQGAFGNTIYF | TGTGCCAGCTCAATCGGACAGGGGGCATTTGGAAACACCATATATTTT
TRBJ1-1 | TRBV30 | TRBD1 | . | CAWSIGQGNTEAFF | TGTGCCTGGAGTATTGGACAGGGGAACACTGAAGCTTTCTTT
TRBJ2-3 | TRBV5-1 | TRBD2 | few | CASSLGGGADTQYF | TGCGCCAGCAGCTTGGGCGGGGGTGCAGATACGCAGTATTTT
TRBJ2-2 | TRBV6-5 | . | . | CASSYTRGGELFF | TGTGCCAGCAGTTACACAAGGGGGGGGGAGCTGTTTTTT
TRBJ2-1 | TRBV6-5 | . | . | CASSQDTPSYNEQFF | TGTGCCAGCAGTCAGGACACCCCTTCCTACAATGAGCAGTTCTTC
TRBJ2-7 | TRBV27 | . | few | CASSLKGSYEQYF | TGTGCCAGCAGTTTAAAGGGGTCCTACGAGCAGTACTTC